This T cell receptor (beta chain) came from a study of T cells after yellow fever vaccination. TCRdb fed the 5' RACE reads into MiXCR, producing one record per CDR3 protein. Of 70,000 or so distinct CDR3 sequences in the sample, about 6% were seen once. The CDR3 sequence is 15 residues long. V lost 4 bases, J lost 2 bases, and 14 bases lay in between. The V gene's germline CDR1 is SNHLY and CDR2 FYNNEI. This clonotype was recorded many times. V gene TRBV2 combines with J gene TRBJ1-2; D gene ambiguous. Sample: CD4+ T cells sorted from PBMCs, taken approximately 16 days after the first yellow fever vaccination. This clonotype originated in a young man who received the YFV17D yellow fever vaccine. The CDR3: CASSASWSSNYGYTF. DNA of the CDR3: TGTGCCAGCAGTGCGTCGTGGTCGTCAAACTATGGCTACACCTTC.